The entry below describes one T cell receptor (beta chain). No cognate antigen has been identified for it. No clone much larger than this one lies a single base away; base qualities are absent. These data belong to a study of shared clonotypes between healthy human individuals (dated by TCRdb to 2020 to 2022). For the study in its entirety: A few men and two women, aged 18 to 49 years, made up the cohort. To estimate repertoire size and how much clonotypes are shared between individuals, the study performed deep sequencing of blood TCR repertoires from five healthy adults. Between about 0.85 and 10 billion PBMCs per donor were obtained by leukapheresis. Per donor, three plates each were used for CD4 naive and CD4 memory, two for CD8 naive, and one for CD8 memory. To increase sequencing depth and limit assay-specific biases, TCR repertoire library preparation and sequencing were carried out by different laboratories using diverse techniques.

What the work shows at the level of the full study, not this receptor alone: Sharing across several donors was observed for approximately 5% of naive CD4, 3% to 4% of naive CD8, roughly 2.4% of memory CD4, and roughly 0.43% of memory CD8 clonotypes. Higher generation probabilities were observed for clonotypes shared by all four sorted-subset donors than for non-shared clonotypes. Because the study included a small number of donors, the genetic and exposure-history diversity represented was limited. Based on pairwise subsampling, the degree of clonotype sharing among donors was expected to be affected by sequencing depth. Rarefaction of sorted-subset datasets indicated incomplete sequencing despite the large sequencing depth. Naive subsets generally had larger estimated clonotype richness than memory subsets did. Sampling was limited to blood, and TCR repertoires in tissue likely differ from TCR repertoires in blood.

The donors were healthy, HIV-negative adults with no recently reported acute infections or vaccinations. Only Caucasian adults living in Nashville, Tennessee, USA were represented among the donors. CD4+ T cells were enriched through magnetic negative selection, after which naive cells were positively selected on CD45RA and the remaining negative fraction served as the memory subset. After blood collection by leukapheresis, PBMCs were isolated using Ficoll-Histopaque density gradient centrifugation and then cryopreserved in the vapor phase of liquid nitrogen. Analytical flow cytometry was used to check the purity and quantity of every magnetically sorted T cell population. Genomic DNA was isolated from each sorted fraction and quantified by UV absorbance on a Nanodrop 2000c. TCR CDR3 regions were amplified from genomic DNA by multiplex PCR using the deep immunoSEQ assay. Extracted genomic DNA from each cell subset was distributed evenly across all wells of several immunoSEQ 96-well plates, and each plate was treated as a replicate. For sorted subsets, roughly 0.2 ug genomic DNA, equal to tens of thousands of T cell genomes, was loaded into each replicate PCR. Purified libraries were quantified with a Qubit 3.0 fluorometer, sized on a Bioanalyzer 2100, and re-quantified with the KAPA Library Quantification kit. Every immunoSEQ 96-well plate was sequenced on a dedicated single-read 150-cycle Illumina NextSeq 550 flow cell. In the original analysis: Because only junctional sequences without quality scores were contained in the immunoSEQ output, filtering matching that applied to full-length reads could not be performed. Sequences were annotated with PyIR, a Python wrapper for IgBLAST v1.9, and V/J genes and CDR3 were assigned using IMGT germline references. Reads were removed for weak V/J assignments (E-value above 1e-6), missing CDR3, stop codons, out-of-frame junctions, or ambiguous translated residues. V3J clonotypes were defined as sequences sharing an identical inferred V gene, J gene, and CDR3 amino acid sequence. Percentage overlap between repertoires was computed as shared unique clonotypes divided by the size of the smaller repertoire. Repertoire richness was assessed with RTK rarefaction, the Chao1 estimator, and Recon v2.1 estimates of unobserved clonotypes. For all TCRbeta clonotypes obtained by the gDNA method from four donors, generation probabilities were computed with OLGA. The table comes from immuneACCESS by way of TCRdb, which keeps in-frame sequences with V and J called. Part of the clones is missing from these tables; in studies checked, under half for an unresolved V gene and the rest for unknown reasons. V and J calls and clone size follow that table, whereas D and trimming were derived from the DNA. The sample table shows roughly 2.6 million clones, and about 92% are seen once. Of the sample, 0.14% is held by the ten largest clones.

At the junction V is shortened by 0 bases and J by 7 bases, with 18 bases in between. The CDR3 goes from the cysteine to the phenylalanine over 17 residues. Only CDR3 DNA remains: 51 bases, in frame from the first base. CDR1 and CDR2, looked up from the germline V gene, are LGHNA and YSLEER. This receptor was identified in a man aged 18-30 years in good health. The V gene is TRBV4-3 and the J gene is TRBJ1-4; a tentative D match to TRBD1 spans 5 bases. The material sequenced was naive CD4+ T cells sorted from blood. The cell subset or site label, as the study defines it: CD45RA+ positively selected. The DNA reads TGCGCCAGCAGCCAAGATCCCGTCGGGGGTCGGGCTGAAAAACTGTTTTTT. This codes for CASSQDPVGGRAEKLFF.